These 14 T cell receptor beta chains were sequenced from one sample in a study of blood T cell repertoires in COVID-19. Clones were sequenced by immunoSEQ multiplex PCR, and TCRdb holds only the in-frame ones, with some missing. Of roughly 190,000 clones detected, 80% appear once; the ten largest clones hold roughly 6.7%. The specimen sequenced was peripheral blood. The receptors originated from a man aged 60-69 years with acute or convalescent COVID-19.

Of note for this clone: This sample also contains other DNA sequences that code for the same CDR3. The chain uses TRBV7-9 and TRBJ2-1, with no clear D. Trimming cost V 1 base and J 1 base, with 5 bases left between them. The germline V gene has CDR1 SEHNR and CDR2 FQNEAQ (reference sequence). The CDR3 length is 14 residues. CDR3 coding DNA: TGTGCCAGCAGCTTAGGCGGTTCCTACAATGAGCAGTTCTTC. Translated, it gives CASSLGGSYNEQFF.

The V call is TRBV15, the J call TRBJ2-7, with TRBD2 matching 9 bases. Trimming cost V 2 bases and J 1 base; bases outside gene matches: 12. Germline values: CDR1 LNHNV, CDR2 YYDKDF (reference sequence). The CDR3 has 18 amino acids. The CDR3 loop is CATSRLGGVAGVSYEQYF. CDR3 coding DNA: TGTGCCACCAGCAGACTCGGGGGAGTAGCGGGGGTATCCTACGAGCAGTACTTC.

V gene TRBV2 combines with J gene TRBJ2-7; TRBD1 agrees at 9 bases. Germline lookup yields CDR1 SNHLY and CDR2 FYNNEI. The CDR3 length is 14 residues. V lost 6 bases and J lost 6; bases outside the gene matches: 9. CDR3 loop: CASSPGQGPGEQYF. CDR3 in DNA: TGTGCCAGCAGCCCTGGACAGGGGCCGGGCGAGCAGTACTTC.

The chain joins TRBV18 to TRBJ1-5; TRBD1 aligns across 7 bases. The CDR3 runs to 13 residues. V dropped 8 bases and J dropped 4; count of bases not matched to a gene: 5. CDR1 and CDR2 from the germline V gene are KGHSH and LQKENI. This CDR3 is CASTTGYNQPQHF. Here the CDR3 DNA reads TGTGCCAGCACGACAGGGTATAATCAGCCCCAGCATTTT. Full variable domain (outside the CDR3, taken from reference TRBV18 and TRBJ1-5): NAGVMQNPRHLVRRRGQEARLRCSPMKGHSHVYWYRQLPEEGLKFMVYLQKENIIDESGMPKERFSAEFPKEGPSILRIQQVVRGDSAAYFCASTTGYNQPQHFGDGTRLSIL.

The chain joins TRBV27 to TRBJ1-6, with D perhaps TRBD1 (6 bases). V was shortened by 6 bases and J by 0 bases, with 12 bases between the two germline ends. The CDR3 covers 16 residues. The germline V gene has CDR1 MNHEY and CDR2 SMNVEV (reference sequence). The CDR3 spells CASRRQARSYNSPLHF. DNA for the CDR3: TGTGCCAGCAGGAGACAGGCTCGCTCCTATAATTCACCCCTCCACTTT.

This clone came up once. The J gene is TRBJ2-5, the V gene TRBV2; TRBD1 matches 10 bases. This CDR3 comprises 14 residues. Trimming at V came to 6 bases and at J to 5 bases, leaving 6 bases not matched to a gene. In germline, CDR1 is SNHLY, CDR2 FYNNEI. Here the CDR3 DNA reads TGTGCCAGCAGCGCCGGGACAGGGGAGGAGACCCAGTACTTC. Its protein is CASSAGTGEETQYF.

The V and J genes are TRBV25-1 and TRBJ1-3; 9 bases align to TRBD1. V was pared by 1 base and J by 6 bases, with 4 bases of the junction left unmatched. Per germline, CDR1 MGHDK and CDR2 SYGVNS. The CDR3 length is 15 residues. The CDR3 coding sequence is TGTGCCAGCAGTGAATCCGGGACAGGGCTAAACACCATATATTTT. Its translation: CASSESGTGLNTIYF.

The CDR3 reads CASSFAPSTPPSTDTQYF. CDR3 bases: TGTGCCAGCAGTTTTGCCCCATCCACTCCCCCTAGCACAGATACGCAGTATTTT. The chain uses TRBV5-4 and TRBJ2-3; no clear D. The length of the CDR3 is 18 residues. V was cut by 5 bases and J by 0 bases, with 22 bases left in between. Germline lookup yields CDR1 SGHNT and CDR2 YYREEE (reference sequence).

This chain connects TRBV11-2 to TRBJ2-7, with 10 bases aligning to TRBD2. V lost 7 bases, J lost 4 bases, and 4 bases stayed unmatched. There are 13 residues in the CDR3. Germline loops: CDR1 SGHAT, CDR2 FQNNGV. DNA of the CDR3: TGTGCCAGCACAAGCGGGAGGGCGTACGAGCAGTACTTC. Residues: CASTSGRAYEQYF.

Only one count was recorded for this clone. The chain uses TRBV2 and TRBJ1-1; the D is unclear. Trimming left V 8 bases short and J 3 bases short, with 13 bases between. The CDR3 runs to 13 residues. From germline, CDR1 is SNHLY and CDR2 FYNNEI. CDR3 sequence reads: CASVSGIYTEAFF. The CDR3 DNA reads TGTGCCAGCGTATCGGGAATTTACACTGAAGCTTTCTTT.

The chain carries TRBV23-1 and TRBJ1-1; TRBD1 matches at 9 bases. TRBV23-1 is known as an ORF, though its function is uncertain. This CDR3 contains 17 residues. Trimming removed 0 bases from V and 4 bases from J; junction bases left unmatched: 9. Here the CDR3 DNA reads TGCGCCAGCAGTCAATCGGGGACACAGGGGGCGCCCACTGAAGCTTTCTTT. This translates into CASSQSGTQGAPTEAFF.

The rearrangement uses TRBV5-6 and TRBJ2-3; D not resolved. In germline, CDR1 is SGHDT, CDR2 YYEEEE. Between the trimmed V and J ends, which lost 0 bases and 1 base, there was a span of 6 bases. The CDR3 contains 14 residues. CDR3 sequence (DNA): TGTGCCAGCAGCTTGGAACCAGGCACAGATACGCAGTATTTT. Amino acids: CASSLEPGTDTQYF.

This clone was picked up one time. The CDR3 nucleotides are TGTGCCAGCAGCTTAGACAGCTCGGGGGGCTCCTACAATGAGCAGTTCTTC. Translating it yields CASSLDSSGGSYNEQFF. The chain combines TRBV13 with TRBJ2-1, with 7 bases matching TRBD2. The length of the CDR3 is 17 residues. Trimming cost V 1 base and J 0 bases; bases outside gene matches: 6. The germline CDR1 and CDR2 sequences are PRHDT and FYEKMQ (reference sequence).

This rearrangement joins TRBV2 to TRBJ2-3; 7 nucleotides match TRBD1. The ends lost 2 bases at V and 3 bases at J; junction bases unmatched: 5. The germline V gene encodes CDR1 SNHLY and CDR2 FYNNEI. The CDR3 has 15 residues. Here the CDR3 reads CASSEPGQITDTQYF. DNA of the CDR3: TGTGCCAGCAGTGAACCGGGACAGATAACAGATACGCAGTATTTT.